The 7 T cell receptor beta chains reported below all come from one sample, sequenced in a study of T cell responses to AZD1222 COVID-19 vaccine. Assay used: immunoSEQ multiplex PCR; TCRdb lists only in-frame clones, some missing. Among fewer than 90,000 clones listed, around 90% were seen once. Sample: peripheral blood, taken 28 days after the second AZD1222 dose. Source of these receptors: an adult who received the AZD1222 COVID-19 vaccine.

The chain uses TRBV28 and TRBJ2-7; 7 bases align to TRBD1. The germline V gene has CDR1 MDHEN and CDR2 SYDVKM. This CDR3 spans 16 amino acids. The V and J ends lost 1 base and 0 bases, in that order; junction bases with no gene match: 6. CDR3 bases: TGTGCCAGCAGTTTATCCGGACAGGCCCTCTCCTACGAGCAGTACTTC. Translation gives CASSLSGQALSYEQYF.

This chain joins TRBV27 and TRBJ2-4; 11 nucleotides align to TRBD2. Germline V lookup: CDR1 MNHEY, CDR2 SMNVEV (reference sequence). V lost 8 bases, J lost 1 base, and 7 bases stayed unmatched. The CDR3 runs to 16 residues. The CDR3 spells CASGIAGGPAKNIQYF. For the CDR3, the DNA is TGTGCCAGCGGAATAGCGGGGGGGCCGGCCAAAAACATTCAGTACTTC.

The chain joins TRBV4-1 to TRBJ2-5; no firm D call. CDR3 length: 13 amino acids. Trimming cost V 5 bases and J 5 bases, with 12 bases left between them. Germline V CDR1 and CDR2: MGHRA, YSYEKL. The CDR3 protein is CASSYSLEETQYF. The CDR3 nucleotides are TGCGCCAGCAGCTACAGTTTGGAGGAGACCCAGTACTTC.

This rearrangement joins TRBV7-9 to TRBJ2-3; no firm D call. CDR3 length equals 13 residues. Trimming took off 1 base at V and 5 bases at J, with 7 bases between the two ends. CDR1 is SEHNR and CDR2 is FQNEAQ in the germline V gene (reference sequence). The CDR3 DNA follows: TGTGCCAGCAGCTTAGGAATCCGAGATACGCAGTATTTT. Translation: CASSLGIRDTQYF.

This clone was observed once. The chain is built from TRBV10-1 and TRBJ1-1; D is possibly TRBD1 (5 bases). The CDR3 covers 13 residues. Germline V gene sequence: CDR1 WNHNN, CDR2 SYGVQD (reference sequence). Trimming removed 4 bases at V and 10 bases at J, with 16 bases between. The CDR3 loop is CASSAVGELGAFF. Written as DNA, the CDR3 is TGCGCCAGCAGTGCAGTAGGGGAGCTCGGAGCTTTCTTT.

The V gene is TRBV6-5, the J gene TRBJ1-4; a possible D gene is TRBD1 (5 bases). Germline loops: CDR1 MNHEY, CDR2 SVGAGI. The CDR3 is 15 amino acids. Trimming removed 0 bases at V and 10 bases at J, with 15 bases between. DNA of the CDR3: TGTGCCAGCAGTTACTCGTGGCAGGGTTTAGGAAAACTGTTTTTT. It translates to CASSYSWQGLGKLFF.

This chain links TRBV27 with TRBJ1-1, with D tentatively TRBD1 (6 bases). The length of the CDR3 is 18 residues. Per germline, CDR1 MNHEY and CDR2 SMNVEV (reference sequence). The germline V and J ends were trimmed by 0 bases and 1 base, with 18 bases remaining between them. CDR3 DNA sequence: TGTGCCAGCAGTTTATCCTCGGGGGGCAGAGGCTGGAACACTGAAGCTTTCTTT. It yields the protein CASSLSSGGRGWNTEAFF.